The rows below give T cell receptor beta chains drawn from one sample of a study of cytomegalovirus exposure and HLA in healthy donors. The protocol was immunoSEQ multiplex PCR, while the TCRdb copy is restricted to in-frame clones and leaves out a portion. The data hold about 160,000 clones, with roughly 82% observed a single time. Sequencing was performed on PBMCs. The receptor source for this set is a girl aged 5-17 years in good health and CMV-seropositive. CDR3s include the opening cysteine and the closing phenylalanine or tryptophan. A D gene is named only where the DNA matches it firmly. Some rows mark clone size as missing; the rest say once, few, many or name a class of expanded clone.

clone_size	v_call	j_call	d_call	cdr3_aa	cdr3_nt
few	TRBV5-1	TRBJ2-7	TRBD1	CASSLTGTGVDEQYF	TGCGCCAGCAGCTTGACGGGGACAGGGGTAGACGAGCAGTACTTC
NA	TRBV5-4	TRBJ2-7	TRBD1	CASSLRDRGNYEQYF	TGTGCCAGCAGCTTGAGAGACAGGGGGAACTACGAGCAGTACTTC
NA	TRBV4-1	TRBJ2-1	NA	CASSPAGASYNEQFF	TGCGCCAGCAGCCCTGCGGGGGCCTCCTACAATGAGCAGTTCTTC
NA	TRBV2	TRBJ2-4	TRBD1	CASSEIGTGVQNIQYF	TGTGCCAGCAGTGAGATAGGGACAGGGGTGCAGAACATTCAGTACTTC
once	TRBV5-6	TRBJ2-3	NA	CASSFRGLPTDTQYF	TGTGCCAGCAGCTTTCGAGGATTGCCCACAGATACGCAGTATTTT
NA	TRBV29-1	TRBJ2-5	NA	CSVDGGETQYF	TGCAGCGTTGATGGGGGGGAGACCCAGTACTTC
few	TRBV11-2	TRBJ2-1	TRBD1	CASSLDREDEQFF	TGTGCCAGCAGCTTGGACAGGGAAGATGAGCAGTTCTTC
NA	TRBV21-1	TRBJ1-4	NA	CASSKWTRQGVNEKLFF	TGTGCCAGCAGCAAATGGACAAGACAGGGCGTTAATGAAAAACTGTTTTTT
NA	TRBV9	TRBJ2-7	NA	CASSGSGGEQYF	TGTGCCAGCAGCGGCAGTGGAGGCGAGCAGTACTTC
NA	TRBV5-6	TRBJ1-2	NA	CASSPPSSNYGYTF	TGTGCCAGCAGCCCCCCTTCGAGCAACTATGGCTACACCTTC
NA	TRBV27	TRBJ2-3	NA	CASSRITANGADTQYF	TGTGCCAGCAGTCGGATCACGGCGAACGGGGCAGATACGCAGTATTTT
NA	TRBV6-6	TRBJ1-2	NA	CASSYTGQRTYGYTF	TGTGCCAGCAGTTACACCGGACAGAGAACTTATGGCTACACCTTC
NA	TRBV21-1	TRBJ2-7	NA	CASSKGGGYYYEQYF	TGTGCCAGCAGCAAGGGTGGCGGCTATTACTACGAGCAGTACTTC
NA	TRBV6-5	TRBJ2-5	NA	CASTRGEYSRETQYF	TGTGCCAGCACCCGGGGAGAATACTCGAGGGAGACCCAGTACTTC
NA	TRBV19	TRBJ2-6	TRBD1	CASTYRDRGPSSGANVLTF	TGTGCCAGTACCTACCGGGACAGGGGGCCTTCCTCTGGGGCCAACGTCCTGACTTTC
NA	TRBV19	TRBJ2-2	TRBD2	CASDTSGNTGELFF	TGTGCCAGTGATACTAGCGGTAACACCGGGGAGCTGTTTTTT
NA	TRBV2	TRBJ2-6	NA	CASIDKTGANVLTF	TGTGCCAGCATCGACAAGACTGGGGCCAACGTCCTGACTTTC
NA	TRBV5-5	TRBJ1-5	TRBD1	CASSQGQGRDSNQPQHF	TGTGCCAGCAGCCAGGGACAGGGTAGGGATAGCAATCAGCCCCAGCATTTT
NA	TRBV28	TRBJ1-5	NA	CASSPQGYSNQPQHF	TGTGCCAGCAGTCCTCAGGGTTATAGCAATCAGCCCCAGCATTTT
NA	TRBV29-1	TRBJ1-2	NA	CSVGRGYYGYTF	TGCAGCGTGGGACGGGGGTACTATGGCTACACCTTC